This T cell receptor (beta chain) was sequenced for a study of T cells after yellow fever vaccination. The wider study: The fractions with low cell numbers were processed using SMART-Seq v4 Ultra Low Input.

This clonotype was seen at least ten times. Its target is unknown. The study, taken as a whole, reports: The secondary response peaked faster, at day 5 versus 15, but was weaker. Any FACS-sorted repertoire could hold abundant clonotypes that contaminate it from the bulk population.

V gave up 10 bases and J gave up 6 bases; unmatched junction bases: 7. The germline CDR1 and CDR2 sequences are ENHRY and SYGVKD. The CDR3 runs to 13 residues. MiXCR was run by TCRdb on the 5' RACE reads, yielding one entry per CDR3 protein. The top ten hold less than 30% of the sample, which has about 110,000 distinct CDR3 sequences, approximately 8.4% seen once. This TCR derives from a man aged 25-45 years who received the YFV17D yellow fever vaccine. The chain couples TRBV10-3 to TRBJ2-3; 10 bases line up with TRBD2. Sequences were derived from CD8+ T cells sorted from PBMCs, sampled 45 days after the yellow fever booster vaccination. In DNA form, the CDR3 reads TGTGCCACAGCGGGAGGGCCGGGGGATACGCAGTATTTT. As protein: CATAGGPGDTQYF.